The 29 T cell receptor beta chains given below trace back to one sample, sequenced in a study of siplizumab effects on memory and regulatory T cells. Produced via immunoSEQ multiplex PCR; TCRdb's table is partial and in-frame only. Of about 100,000 clones listed, 85% to 95% are singletons. The sequenced sample was non-Treg CD4+ T cells sorted from blood. The source of these receptors is a human donor in good health.

The chain couples TRBV7-2 to TRBJ1-4; TRBD1 might be the D (5 bases). Between the trimmed V and J ends, which lost 2 bases and 3 bases, there was a span of 10 bases. Germline values: CDR1 SGHTA, CDR2 FQGNSA. The CDR3 has 15 residues. This chain's CDR3 is CASSLSGTANEKLFF. In nucleotides, the CDR3 is TGTGCCAGCAGCTTATCCGGGACGGCTAATGAAAAACTGTTTTTT. Drawing the rest from reference TRBV7-2 and TRBJ1-4, the complete variable domain is GAGVSQSPSNKVTEKGKDVELRCDPISGHTALYWYRQSLGQGLEFLIYFQGNSAPDKSGLPSDRFSAERTGGSVSTLTIQRTQQEDSAVYLCASSLSGTANEKLFFGSGTQLSVL.

J is TRBJ1-1 and V is TRBV27; D gene ambiguous. The CDR3 has 13 amino acids. The V gene's germline CDR1 is MNHEY and CDR2 SMNVEV (reference sequence). V shed 3 bases and J shed 1 base, with 6 bases lying between them. For the CDR3, the DNA is TGTGCCAGCAGTTTCGGGGAGAACACTGAAGCTTTCTTT. It is translated as CASSFGENTEAFF.

The genes are TRBV6-1 and TRBJ2-7, with D unclear. The V and J ends lost 4 bases and 8 bases respectively, with 9 bases between them. The CDR3 spans 11 residues. Germline V CDR1 and CDR2: MNHNS, SASEGT. The CDR3 loop reads CASSGTPKQYF. The CDR3 DNA is TGTGCCAGCAGTGGGACCCCCAAGCAGTACTTC.

V is TRBV11-2 and J is TRBJ2-7; TRBD2 agrees at 14 bases. CDR1 is SGHAT and CDR2 is FQNNGV in the germline V gene. V shed 11 bases and J 6 bases; nucleotides not matched to a gene: 12. The CDR3 is made up of 15 amino acids. DNA for the CDR3: TGTGCCTCGCGGGGACTAGCGGGAGAAATAACCGAGCAGTACTTC. Its protein is CASRGLAGEITEQYF.

This sequence joins TRBV27 and TRBJ2-6; unclear D gene. Between the trimmed V and J ends, which lost 3 bases and 0 bases, there was a span of 3 bases. This CDR3 has 14 amino acids. CDR1 and CDR2 from the germline V gene are MNHEY and SMNVEV (reference sequence). CDR3 coding DNA: TGTGCCAGCAGTTTCACCTCTGGGGCCAACGTCCTGACTTTC. Translating gives CASSFTSGANVLTF.

The rearrangement uses TRBV6-4 and TRBJ1-5; the D gene is possibly TRBD1 (5 bases). Deletions cut 7 bases from V and 0 bases from J, with 22 bases between. The CDR3 covers 18 residues. CDR1 MRHNA and CDR2 SNTAGT come from the germline V gene. CDR3 bases: TGTGCCAGCACTTGGGTGCCCCGGGGCGGGTATAGCAATCAGCCCCAGCATTTT. Protein product: CASTWVPRGGYSNQPQHF.

This clone was counted once. This rearrangement joins TRBV18 to TRBJ2-3; 9 bases fit TRBD2. V trimming: 3 bases; J trimming: 3 bases; junction bases outside the gene matches: 4. The CDR3 totals 15 residues. Germline V gene lookup returns CDR1 KGHSH and CDR2 LQKENI. The CDR3 DNA follows: TGTGCCAGCTCACCGCTAGCGGGAAAGACAGATACGCAGTATTTT. This sequence encodes CASSPLAGKTDTQYF.

J is TRBJ1-3 and V is TRBV19; no clear D. The CDR3 contains 13 residues. The germline V gene has CDR1 LNHDA and CDR2 SQIVND (reference sequence). V dropped 1 base and J dropped 4 bases, with 5 bases sitting between them. In DNA, the CDR3 is TGTGCCAGTAGTATAGGGTCGGGAAACACCATATATTTT. As protein: CASSIGSGNTIYF.

DNA of the CDR3: TGTGCCAGCAGCATTGGACGGAGGTATGAGCAGTTCTTC. Translation gives CASSIGRRYEQFF. The chain is built from TRBV13 and TRBJ2-1; D might be TRBD2 (5 bases). The CDR3 length is 13 residues. Trimming took 5 bases from V and 8 from J, leaving 13 bases between them. The germline CDR1 and CDR2 sequences are PRHDT and FYEKMQ (reference sequence).

The rearrangement joins TRBV7-9 to TRBJ1-3; D call uncertain. Germline V CDR1 and CDR2: SEHNR, FQNEAQ (reference sequence). This CDR3 has 13 amino acids. V was clipped by 7 bases and J by 4 bases, with 11 bases between them. Here the CDR3 DNA reads TGTGCCAGCAACAAACTGGGCGGAAACACCATATATTTT. This gives the protein CASNKLGGNTIYF.

This chain uses TRBV21-1 with TRBJ1-1; the tabulated D call, TRBD1, remains unverified against the DNA. TRBV21-1 is flagged as a pseudogene. This CDR3 spans 14 amino acids. CDR3 DNA sequence: TGTGCCAGCAGCAAAGCTTCCAGTGACACTGAAGCTTTCTTT. It yields the protein CASSKASSDTEAFF.

The chain combines TRBV9 with TRBJ2-5, with D unresolved. Deletions cut 4 bases from V and 5 bases from J, with 12 bases between. Germline values: CDR1 SGDLS, CDR2 YYNGEE. The CDR3 runs 13 residues. CDR3 region: CASSPMNVETQYF. DNA for the CDR3: TGTGCCAGCAGCCCAATGAACGTGGAGACCCAGTACTTC.

V usage is TRBV28 and J usage is TRBJ2-7; TRBD2 matches 10 bases. The CDR3 consists of 15 residues. V was pared by 6 bases and J by 5 bases, with 10 bases of the junction left unmatched. The germline V gene encodes CDR1 MDHEN and CDR2 SYDVKM. The CDR3, as DNA: TGTGCCAGCAGCCGACAAACTAGCGGGGCCCACGAGCAGTACTTC. Protein sequence: CASSRQTSGAHEQYF.

This clone was counted a single time. V usage is TRBV6-6 and J usage is TRBJ1-1, with TRBD1 matching over 7 bases. V was pared by 4 bases and J by 0 bases, with 2 bases of the junction left unmatched. Germline CDR1 reads MNHNY; CDR2 reads SVGAGI (reference sequence). CDR3 length: 14 amino acids. Here the CDR3 DNA reads TGTGCCAGCAGTTTGGGACAGATGAACACTGAAGCTTTCTTT. Translated: CASSLGQMNTEAFF.

The CDR3 spells CASSGIIMNTEAFF. Written as DNA, the CDR3 is TGTGCCAGCAGTGGAATTATTATGAACACTGAAGCTTTCTTT. This chain uses TRBV2 with TRBJ1-1; D ambiguous. CDR3 length equals 14 residues. Trimming cost V 4 bases and J 0 bases, with 9 bases left between them. From germline, CDR1 is SNHLY and CDR2 FYNNEI.

This chain connects TRBV19 to TRBJ2-5, with no clear D. The V and J ends lost 6 bases and 0 bases respectively, with 8 bases between them. CDR1 and CDR2 from the germline V gene are LNHDA and SQIVND (reference sequence). The CDR3 loop spans 13 amino acids. The chain's CDR3 is CASSPTYQETQYF. The CDR3 region has the DNA TGTGCCAGTAGCCCGACGTACCAAGAGACCCAGTACTTC.

A single count supports this clone. This sequence joins TRBV6-5 and TRBJ2-5, with a weak D call TRBD1 (6 bases). The CDR3 runs to 12 residues. The germline V gene encodes CDR1 MNHEY and CDR2 SVGAGI. V shed 6 bases and J shed 4 bases, with 9 bases lying between them. In DNA form, the CDR3 reads TGTGCCAGCAGGGACAGAGGAGAGACCCAGTACTTC. It encodes CASRDRGETQYF.

The V gene is TRBV7-6, the J gene TRBJ2-7, with D possibly being TRBD2 (5 bases). CDR3 length equals 15 residues. CDR1 is SGHVS and CDR2 is FNYEAQ in the germline V gene. V gave up 1 base and J gave up 2 bases, with 12 bases separating them. The CDR3, as DNA: TGTGCCAGCAGCTTAGGGACTCGTGACACCTACGAGCAGTACTTC. Translated, it gives CASSLGTRDTYEQYF.

The CDR3 reads CASSFRQGRQGEQFF. The DNA for the CDR3 is TGTGCCAGCAGTTTCCGACAGGGGAGGCAAGGTGAGCAGTTCTTC. The chain couples TRBV28 to TRBJ2-1; the match to TRBD1 covers 8 bases. The CDR3 has 15 amino acids. With V trimmed by 3 bases and J by 9 bases, 10 bases remained unmatched. CDR1 is MDHEN and CDR2 is SYDVKM in the germline V gene.

V and J are TRBV19 and TRBJ1-5; possibly TRBD1 for D (6 bases). Trimming cost V 5 bases and J 0 bases, with 14 bases left between them. Germline CDR1 and CDR2: LNHDA and SQIVND (reference sequence). The CDR3 is 16 residues long. The CDR3 protein is CASSPGQTYSNQPQHF. CDR3 sequence (DNA): TGTGCCAGTAGTCCCGGACAGACATATAGCAATCAGCCCCAGCATTTT.

The rearrangement links TRBV6-5 to TRBJ2-3; possibly TRBD1 for D (6 bases). CDR3 size: 14 residues. Per germline, CDR1 MNHEY and CDR2 SVGAGI. Trimming removed 4 bases at V and 1 base at J, with 9 bases between. CDR3 loop: CASSLGARTDTQYF. DNA for the CDR3: TGTGCCAGCAGTTTGGGGGCTCGCACAGATACGCAGTATTTT.

This chain links TRBV9 with TRBJ2-1; 10 bases map to TRBD2. The germline V gene encodes CDR1 SGDLS and CDR2 YYNGEE. V lost 1 base and J lost 9; bases outside the gene matches: 7. The length of the CDR3 is 15 residues. DNA for the CDR3: TGTGCCAGCAGCGTACTAGCGGGAGCTCCGGGTGAGCAGTTCTTC. It yields the protein CASSVLAGAPGEQFF.

CDR3 DNA: TGTGCCAGCAGCGCCTCGGAGGGGCTGATTCAGTACTTC. It is translated as CASSASEGLIQYF. The rearrangement joins TRBV27 to TRBJ2-4, with D possibly TRBD2 on 6 matching bases. The CDR3 totals 13 residues. V was cut by 6 bases and J by 10 bases, with 16 bases left in between. Germline V gene sequence: CDR1 MNHEY, CDR2 SMNVEV (reference sequence).

J is TRBJ1-1 and V is TRBV5-1, with D hard to call. CDR1 is SGHRS and CDR2 is YFSETQ in the germline V gene. This CDR3 has 15 amino acids. Trimming pared 4 bases from V and 1 base from J, leaving 14 bases between. CDR3 sequence reads: CASSEQGPENTEAFF. The CDR3 DNA reads TGCGCCAGCAGCGAGCAAGGGCCCGAGAACACTGAAGCTTTCTTT.

This sequence joins TRBV27 and TRBJ1-1; TRBD1 agrees at 10 bases. V was pared by 6 bases and J by 5 bases, with 3 bases of the junction left unmatched. The germline CDR1 and CDR2 sequences are MNHEY and SMNVEV (reference sequence). CDR3 length: 13 amino acids. Here the CDR3 DNA reads TGTGCCAGCAGAGGACAGGGGGTGACTGAAGCTTTCTTT. Its translation is CASRGQGVTEAFF.

The chain joins TRBV6-6 to TRBJ2-1; 11 bases fit TRBD2. Trimming cost V 4 bases and J 5 bases; bases outside gene matches: 4. CDR3 length: 15 amino acids. Germline V gene lookup returns CDR1 MNHNY and CDR2 SVGAGI (reference sequence). The CDR3 nucleotides are TGTGCCAGCAGTTCACCGGGACTAGCGGACAATGAGCAGTTCTTC. This translates into CASSSPGLADNEQFF.

The chain employs TRBV5-6 and TRBJ1-4; D unresolved. This CDR3 contains 17 residues. Deletions cut 2 bases from V and 0 bases from J, with 14 bases between. Germline V CDR1 and CDR2: SGHDT, YYEEEE. CDR3 DNA: TGTGCCAGCAGCTTATTGGCAGGAGAAGCAACTAATGAAAAACTGTTTTTT. This translates into CASSLLAGEATNEKLFF.

The chain combines TRBV25-1 with TRBJ2-2; perhaps TRBD2 as D (6 bases). Germline V gives CDR1 MGHDK, CDR2 SYGVNS. CDR3 size: 16 residues. The V gene lost 1 base and the J gene lost 5 bases, with 14 bases spanning the gap. CDR3 in amino acids: CASSELEGRSTGELFF. The CDR3 nucleotides read TGTGCCAGCAGTGAATTGGAGGGGCGCAGTACCGGGGAGCTGTTTTTT.

This chain links TRBV7-3 with TRBJ1-2, with D tentatively TRBD1 (5 bases). Trimming removed 6 bases from V and 8 bases from J, with 19 bases in between. CDR1 and CDR2 from the germline V gene are SGHTA and FQGTGA. The CDR3 spans 14 residues. The chain's CDR3 is CASSQGRTHEGYTF. In nucleotides, the CDR3 is TGTGCCAGCAGTCAAGGACGGACACACGAGGGCTACACCTTC.